These 16 T cell receptor beta chains originate from one sample sequenced in a study of cytomegalovirus exposure and HLA in healthy donors. PCR employed 60 Vbeta and 13 Jbeta primers. The method was immunoSEQ multiplex PCR; TCRdb's version includes in-frame clones alone and lacks a portion of them. The table includes approximately 84,000 clones, 70% to 85% detected once. The sequencing input was PBMCs. The receptor set was obtained from a man aged 35 to 55 in good health and CMV-seropositive.

This chain joins TRBV19 and TRBJ1-5; D is perhaps TRBD1 (5 bases). The V gene lost 5 bases and the J gene lost 0 bases, with 17 bases spanning the gap. CDR3 length: 17 residues. Germline V lookup: CDR1 LNHDA, CDR2 SQIVND (reference sequence). This chain's CDR3 is CASSPRKGGGSNQPQHF. The CDR3 DNA reads TGTGCCAGTAGTCCCCGGAAGGGCGGGGGTAGCAATCAGCCCCAGCATTTT.

The V call is TRBV5-5, the J call TRBJ1-6, with 7 positions matching TRBD1. J lost 7 bases, V lost 4 bases, and 2 bases had no gene match. The germline gives CDR1 SGHKS, CDR2 YYEKEE (reference sequence). The CDR3 spans 13 residues. CDR3: CASSEQGNSPLHF. DNA for the CDR3: TGTGCCAGCAGCGAACAGGGGAATTCACCCCTCCACTTT.

The genes are TRBV11-2 and TRBJ1-6, with a weak D call TRBD1 (5 bases). The germline CDR1 and CDR2 sequences are SGHAT and FQNNGV. This CDR3 is built from 16 residues. The V gene lost 4 bases and the J gene lost 10 bases, with 20 bases spanning the gap. CDR3 in amino acids: CASSWAELGGRSPLHF. The CDR3 DNA follows: TGTGCCAGCAGCTGGGCCGAGTTGGGGGGTAGGTCACCCCTCCACTTT.

The genes are TRBV27 and TRBJ1-5; TRBD1 agrees at 9 bases. CDR3 length: 13 residues. Germline V lookup: CDR1 MNHEY, CDR2 SMNVEV (reference sequence). Losses at the gene ends were 8 bases for V and 12 bases for J; bases not matched to a gene: 11. CDR3 sequence: CASCPLGQGSQHF. The CDR3, as DNA: TGTGCCAGCTGTCCCCTGGGACAGGGCAGCCAGCATTTT.

The chain recombines TRBV7-8 with TRBJ1-1; D is undetermined. This CDR3 has 13 amino acids. CDR1 is SGHVS, CDR2 FQNEAQ, per germline. Trimming removed 5 bases at V and 4 bases at J, with 11 bases between. The CDR3 bases are TGTGCCAGCAGCCCCAATTTCGGCACTGAAGCTTTCTTT. Amino acid sequence: CASSPNFGTEAFF.

The V call is TRBV4-1, the J call TRBJ2-7; TRBD2 matches at 8 bases. The germline CDR1 and CDR2 sequences are MGHRA and YSYEKL. This CDR3 has 15 amino acids. V trimming: 2 bases; J trimming: 4 bases; junction bases outside the gene matches: 7. The CDR3 spells CASSQSIGGEYEQYF. The CDR3 region has the DNA TGCGCCAGCAGCCAATCCATCGGGGGGGAGTACGAGCAGTACTTC.

The V call is TRBV5-1, the J call TRBJ1-5; TRBD1 matches 7 bases. CDR3 length: 14 amino acids. J was trimmed by 3 bases and V by 1 base; bases with no gene match: 1. CDR1 is SGHRS and CDR2 is YFSETQ in the germline V gene. CDR3 nucleotide sequence: TGCGCCAGCAGCTTGACAGGGGACAATCAGCCCCAGCATTTT. This gives the protein CASSLTGDNQPQHF. The entire variable domain, with the rest obtained from reference TRBV5-1 and TRBJ1-5, is as follows: KAGVTQTPRYLIKTRGQQVTLSCSPISGHRSVSWYQQTPGQGLQFLFEYFSETQRNKGNFPGRFSGRQFSNSRSEMNVSTLELGDSALYLCASSLTGDNQPQHFGDGTRLSIL.

The chain links TRBV7-9 to TRBJ2-7, with TRBD1 matching over 8 bases. The CDR3 covers 13 residues. J was trimmed by 5 bases and V by 6 bases; bases with no gene match: 6. Germline lookup yields CDR1 SEHNR and CDR2 FQNEAQ (reference sequence). DNA of the CDR3: TGTGCCAGCAGACCAGGGGGCGCCCACGAGCAGTACTTC. Translating it yields CASRPGGAHEQYF.

This clone was observed a few times. The genes are TRBV18 and TRBJ1-4, with 10 bases matching TRBD1. Losses at the gene ends were 6 bases for V and 8 bases for J; bases not matched to a gene: 3. Germline V gene data show CDR1 as KGHSH and CDR2 as LQKENI. The CDR3 runs to 13 residues. This CDR3 reads CASSPTGGEKLFF. CDR3 in DNA: TGTGCCAGCTCCCCGACAGGGGGCGAAAAACTGTTTTTT.

CDR3 nucleotides: TGTGCCAGCAGTTCCCTTATTGGGGGACAGACCTCTGGGGCCAACGTCCTGACTTTC. This translates into CASSSLIGGQTSGANVLTF. The chain recombines TRBV28 with TRBJ2-6, with TRBD1 matching 7 bases. Trimming removed 4 bases from V and 0 bases from J; junction bases left unmatched: 12. The germline V gene encodes CDR1 MDHEN and CDR2 SYDVKM. The CDR3 extends over 19 amino acids.

This rearrangement joins TRBV6-5 to TRBJ2-7; 7 nucleotides line up with TRBD1. Trimming cost V 0 bases and J 0 bases; bases outside gene matches: 2. Per the germline V gene, CDR1 is MNHEY and CDR2 is SVGAGI. The CDR3 runs to 15 residues. The CDR3 region has the DNA TGTGCCAGCAGTTACTCCGGGACAGCCTCCTACGAGCAGTACTTC. Translation: CASSYSGTASYEQYF.

This sequence joins TRBV7-2 and TRBJ1-2, with D possibly matching TRBD1 (6 bases). The germline V gene has CDR1 SGHTA and CDR2 FQGNSA. Trimming stripped 2 bases from V and 6 bases from J, with 7 bases between. This CDR3 is 12 amino acids long. This CDR3 is CASSLRQDGYTF. CDR3 nucleotides: TGTGCCAGCAGCTTACGACAGGATGGCTACACCTTC.

The chain is built from TRBV5-6 and TRBJ1-4, with no clear D. Germline loops: CDR1 SGHDT, CDR2 YYEEEE. V lost 4 bases, J lost 8 bases, and 15 bases lay in between. The CDR3 has 14 residues. CDR3 protein: CASSERGVEEKLFF. The CDR3 nucleotides read TGTGCCAGCAGCGAGCGGGGTGTAGAGGAAAAACTGTTTTTT.

CDR3 protein: CIGKEDGYTF. The CDR3 DNA follows: TGCATCGGGAAGGAGGATGGCTACACCTTC. The chain is built from TRBV29-1 and TRBJ1-2; D is unclear. The CDR3 loop spans 10 amino acids. The germline gives CDR1 SQVTM, CDR2 ANQGSEA.

This clone appeared a few times. V is TRBV5-4 and J is TRBJ2-5; 9 bases map to TRBD1. Germline lookup yields CDR1 SGHNT and CDR2 YYREEE (reference sequence). The CDR3 runs 14 residues. In DNA form, the CDR3 reads TGTGCAGTCGGATTCACAGGGGGCGAAGAGACCCAGTACTTC. Its protein product is CAVGFTGGEETQYF.

This chain uses TRBV5-6 with TRBJ1-5, with D perhaps TRBD1 (6 bases). Trimming stripped 4 bases from V and 5 bases from J, with 13 bases between. Per germline, CDR1 SGHDT and CDR2 YYEEEE. CDR3 length: 14 residues. The CDR3 DNA is TGTGCCAGCAGCCACGGGACACCCTATCAGCCCCAGCATTTT. Translating it yields CASSHGTPYQPQHF.